This T cell receptor beta chain originates from a study of radiation and T cells in renal cell carcinoma. Libraries were prepared by immunoSEQ multiplex PCR; TCRdb keeps only in-frame clonotypes and omits some of them. The sample holds about 170,000 clones, 88% seen once. General study results and limits: From baseline, blood top tumor clonotypes peaked at 2 weeks post-radiation.

The count of this clone is one. What it binds is unknown. Time point specified: blood 4 weeks post-SBRT, at nephrectomy. Regarding treatment: 15 Gy SBRT to primary tumor, nephrectomy 4 weeks later. Nephrectomy followed 15 Gy stereotactic body radiation by 4 weeks. Radiation-treated patients gave blood at baseline, week 2 and week 4. Clear cell pathology was present in this patient's renal cell carcinoma. The TCR originated in a woman aged 45-65 years with renal cell carcinoma. Sequencing was performed on blood, taken from a patient whose treatment included radiotherapy and nephrectomy.

The CDR3 region is CATSRAGTGYDEQFF. DNA of the CDR3: TGTGCCACCAGCAGAGCCGGGACAGGGTACGATGAGCAGTTCTTC. V gene TRBV15 combines with J gene TRBJ2-1; TRBD1 aligns across 9 bases. After removal of 1 base from V and 8 bases from J, the junction contained 6 bases not matched to a gene. This CDR3 region has 15 residues. Germline CDR1 and CDR2: LNHNV and YYDKDF (reference sequence). Full variable domain (missing parts from reference TRBV15 and TRBJ2-1): DAMVIQNPRYQVTQFGKPVTLSCSQTLNHNVMYWYQQKSSQAPKLLFHYYDKDFNNEADTPDNFQSRRPNTSFCFLDIRSPGLGDTAMYLCATSRAGTGYDEQFFGPGTRLTVL.